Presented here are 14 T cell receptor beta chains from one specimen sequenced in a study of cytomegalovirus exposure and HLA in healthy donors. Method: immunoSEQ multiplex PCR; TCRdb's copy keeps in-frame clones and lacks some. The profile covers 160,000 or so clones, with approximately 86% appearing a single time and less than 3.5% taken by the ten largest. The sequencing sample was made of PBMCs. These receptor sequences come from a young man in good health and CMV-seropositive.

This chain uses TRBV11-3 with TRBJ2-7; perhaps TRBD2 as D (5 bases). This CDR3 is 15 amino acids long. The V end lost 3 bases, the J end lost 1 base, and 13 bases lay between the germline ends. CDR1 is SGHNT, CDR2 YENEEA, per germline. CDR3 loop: CASSFGRGRSYEQYF. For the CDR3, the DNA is TGTGCCAGCAGCTTTGGCCGGGGTAGGTCCTACGAGCAGTACTTC.

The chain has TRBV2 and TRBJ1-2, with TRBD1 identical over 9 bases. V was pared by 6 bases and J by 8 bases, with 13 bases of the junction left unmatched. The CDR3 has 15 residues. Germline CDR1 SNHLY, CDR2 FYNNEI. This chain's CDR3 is CASRNRVGQGLGYTF. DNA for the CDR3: TGTGCCAGCAGGAACAGAGTGGGACAGGGATTGGGCTACACCTTC.

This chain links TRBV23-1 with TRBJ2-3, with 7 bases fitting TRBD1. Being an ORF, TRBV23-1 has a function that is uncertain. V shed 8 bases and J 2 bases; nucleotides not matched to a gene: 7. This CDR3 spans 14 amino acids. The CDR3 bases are TGCGCCAGCCCCCCGGGACAGCCCACAGATACGCAGTATTTT. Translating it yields CASPPGQPTDTQYF.

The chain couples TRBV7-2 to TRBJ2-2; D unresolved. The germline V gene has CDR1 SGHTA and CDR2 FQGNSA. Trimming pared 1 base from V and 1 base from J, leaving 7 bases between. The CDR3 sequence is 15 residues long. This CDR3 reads CASSLVNWNTGELFF. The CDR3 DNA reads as TGTGCCAGCAGCTTAGTCAACTGGAACACCGGGGAGCTGTTTTTT. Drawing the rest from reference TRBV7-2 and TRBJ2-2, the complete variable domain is GAGVSQSPSNKVTEKGKDVELRCDPISGHTALYWYRQSLGQGLEFLIYFQGNSAPDKSGLPSDRFSAERTGGSVSTLTIQRTQQEDSAVYLCASSLVNWNTGELFFGEGSRLTVL.

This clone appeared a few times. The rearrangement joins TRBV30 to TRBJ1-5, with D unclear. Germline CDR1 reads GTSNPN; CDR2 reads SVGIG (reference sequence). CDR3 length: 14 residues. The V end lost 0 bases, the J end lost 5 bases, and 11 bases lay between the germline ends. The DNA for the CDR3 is TGTGCCTGGAGTGTTGGTGCGGATGATCAGCCCCAGCATTTT. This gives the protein CAWSVGADDQPQHF.

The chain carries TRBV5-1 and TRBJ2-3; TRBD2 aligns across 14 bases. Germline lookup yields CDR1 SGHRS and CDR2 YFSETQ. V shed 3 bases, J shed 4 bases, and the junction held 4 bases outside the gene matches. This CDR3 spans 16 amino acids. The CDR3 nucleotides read TGCGCCAGCAGCTCGGGACTAGCGGGAGTAGCAGATACGCAGTATTTT. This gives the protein CASSSGLAGVADTQYF.

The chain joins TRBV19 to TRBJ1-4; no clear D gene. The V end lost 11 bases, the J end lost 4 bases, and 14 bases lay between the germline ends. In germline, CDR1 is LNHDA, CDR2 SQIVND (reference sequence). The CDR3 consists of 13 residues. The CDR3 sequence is CASPWHHNEKLFF. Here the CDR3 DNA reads TGTGCCTCTCCGTGGCACCATAATGAAAAACTGTTTTTT.

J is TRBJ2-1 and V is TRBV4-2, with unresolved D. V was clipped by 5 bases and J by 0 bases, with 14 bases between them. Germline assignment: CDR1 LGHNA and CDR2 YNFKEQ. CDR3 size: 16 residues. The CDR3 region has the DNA TGTGCCAGCAGCTCAAATGTTAGGAGCTCCTACAATGAGCAGTTCTTC. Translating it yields CASSSNVRSSYNEQFF.

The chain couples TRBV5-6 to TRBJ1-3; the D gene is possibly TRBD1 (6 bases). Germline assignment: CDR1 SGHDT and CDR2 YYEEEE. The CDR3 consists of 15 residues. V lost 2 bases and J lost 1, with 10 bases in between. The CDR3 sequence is CASSLGGNSGNTIYF. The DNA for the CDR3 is TGTGCCAGCAGCTTAGGGGGAAATTCTGGAAACACCATATATTTT.

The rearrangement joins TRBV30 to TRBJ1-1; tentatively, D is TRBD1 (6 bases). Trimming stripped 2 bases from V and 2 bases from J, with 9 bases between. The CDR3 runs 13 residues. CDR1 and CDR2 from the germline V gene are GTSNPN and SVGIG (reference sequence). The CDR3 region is CAWSNRVNTEAFF. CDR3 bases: TGTGCCTGGAGTAACAGGGTCAACACTGAAGCTTTCTTT.

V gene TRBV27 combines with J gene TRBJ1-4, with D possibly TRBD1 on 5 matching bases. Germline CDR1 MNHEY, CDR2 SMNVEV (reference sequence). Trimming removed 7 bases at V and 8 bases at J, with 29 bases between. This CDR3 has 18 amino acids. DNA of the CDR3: TGTGCCAGCACCTCCGGGACCGGAGGGGACGAATGGAGAGAAAAACTGTTTTTT. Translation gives CASTSGTGGDEWREKLFF. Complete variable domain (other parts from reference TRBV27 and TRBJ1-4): EAQVTQNPRYLITVTGKKLTVTCSQNMNHEYMSWYRQDPGLGLRQIYYSMNVEVTDKGDVPEGYKVSRKEKRNFPLILESPSPNQTSLYFCASTSGTGGDEWREKLFFGSGTQLSVL.

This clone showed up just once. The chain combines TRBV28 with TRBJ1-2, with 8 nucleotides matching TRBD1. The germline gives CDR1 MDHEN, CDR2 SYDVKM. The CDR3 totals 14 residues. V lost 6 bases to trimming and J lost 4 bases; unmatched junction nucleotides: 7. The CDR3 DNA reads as TGTGCCAGCAGGACCCAGGGGACAGGCTATGGCTACACCTTC. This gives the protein CASRTQGTGYGYTF.

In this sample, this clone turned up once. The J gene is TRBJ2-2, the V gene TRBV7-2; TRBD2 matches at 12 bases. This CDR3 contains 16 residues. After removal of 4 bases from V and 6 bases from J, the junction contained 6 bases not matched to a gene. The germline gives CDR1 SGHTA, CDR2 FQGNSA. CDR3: CASSYRLAGESGELFF. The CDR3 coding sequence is TGTGCCAGCAGCTACAGACTAGCGGGAGAGTCCGGGGAGCTGTTTTTT.

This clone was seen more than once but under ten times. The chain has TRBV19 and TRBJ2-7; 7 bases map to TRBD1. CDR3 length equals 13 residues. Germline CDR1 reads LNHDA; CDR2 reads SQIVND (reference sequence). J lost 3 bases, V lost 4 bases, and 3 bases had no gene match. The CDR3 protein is CASSKGQLYEQYF. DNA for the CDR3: TGTGCCAGTAGTAAGGGACAGCTCTACGAGCAGTACTTC.